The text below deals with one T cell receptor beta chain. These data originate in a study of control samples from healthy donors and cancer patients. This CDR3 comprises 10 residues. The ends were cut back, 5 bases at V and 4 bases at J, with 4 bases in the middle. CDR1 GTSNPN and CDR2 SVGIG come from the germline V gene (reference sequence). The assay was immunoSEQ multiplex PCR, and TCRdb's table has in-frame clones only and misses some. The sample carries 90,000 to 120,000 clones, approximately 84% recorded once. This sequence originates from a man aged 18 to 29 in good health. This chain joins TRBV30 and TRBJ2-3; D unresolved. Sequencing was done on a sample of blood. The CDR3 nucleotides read TGTGCCTGGGGGTCAGATACGCAGTATTTT. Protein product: CAWGSDTQYF.